One and the same sample provided the 21 T cell receptor beta chains below, sequenced in a study of response to subunit inactivated influenza vaccine. Each CDR3 protein is one row after TCRdb ran MiXCR on the RT-PCR reads. The table shows 590,000 or so distinct CDR3 sequences, with 14% occurring only once. Sequencing was performed on PBMCs from blood, taken 14 days before vaccination. The receptors come from a man aged 50 to 59 who received an inactivated influenza vaccine.

This clonotype appeared a few times. DNA of the CDR3: TGTGCCAGCCTGACCGGGACAAGGGTCTACGAGCAGTACTTC. It is translated as CASLTGTRVYEQYF. The chain has TRBV6-2 or TRBV6-3 and TRBJ2-7; D possibly corresponds to TRBD1 (6 bases). The CDR3 has 14 amino acids. CDR1 MNHEY and CDR2 SVGEGT come from the germline V gene. With 8 bases removed from V and 3 bases from J, the gap between germline ends came to 17 bases.

The gene calls are TRBV9 and TRBJ2-1, with D perhaps TRBD2 (5 bases). Germline CDR1 reads SGDLS; CDR2 reads YYNGEE. V lost 3 bases to trimming and J lost 8 bases, with 12 bases between them. This CDR3 comprises 13 residues. Written as DNA, the CDR3 is TGTGCCAGCAGCGGACCCGGGGTGGATGAGCAGTTCTTC. This translates into CASSGPGVDEQFF.

This clonotype was counted ten times or more. CDR3: CASSSGTGGRIQPQHF. In DNA form, the CDR3 reads TGTGCCAGCAGTTCTGGGACAGGGGGCCGTATTCAGCCCCAGCATTTT. The gene calls are TRBV28 and TRBJ1-5, with 12 nucleotides matching TRBD1. Per germline, CDR1 MDHEN and CDR2 SYDVKM. The CDR3 spans 16 residues. After removal of 4 bases from V and 6 bases from J, the junction contained 7 bases not matched to a gene.

The chain uses TRBV12-3 or TRBV12-4 and TRBJ2-4; D possibly corresponds to TRBD1 (6 bases). This CDR3 is built from 16 residues. The ends were cut back, 3 bases at V and 4 bases at J, with 16 bases in the middle. This chain's CDR3 is CASSFWDTPTKNIQYF. DNA of the CDR3: TGTGCCAGCAGTTTTTGGGACACTCCGACTAAAAACATTCAGTACTTC.

This clonotype was observed a handful of times. V and J are TRBV12-3 or TRBV12-4 and TRBJ2-7; 10 nucleotides align to TRBD1. The V gene end was trimmed by 4 bases and the J gene end by 4 bases; junction bases not matched to a gene: 7. The CDR3 is 15 residues long. The CDR3 coding sequence is TGTGCCAGCAGTTCCACGGGACAGGGGAATTACGAGCAGTACTTC. It specifies CASSSTGQGNYEQYF.

This clonotype was seen many times. The CDR3 bases are TGTGCCAGCAGCCAGGACGGGAATCAGCCCCAGCATTTT. It codes for CASSQDGNQPQHF. The genes are TRBV7-2 and TRBJ1-5; D gene ambiguous. The CDR3 has 13 amino acids. V was cut by 5 bases and J by 4 bases, with 9 bases left in between. Germline V gives CDR1 SGHTA, CDR2 FQGNSA.

This clonotype was counted a few times. V usage is TRBV7-2 and J usage is TRBJ2-3, with 8 bases identical to TRBD2. After removal of 5 bases from V and 3 bases from J, the junction contained 10 bases not matched to a gene. The CDR3 extends over 16 amino acids. Germline assignment: CDR1 SGHTA and CDR2 FQGNSA. The CDR3 loop is CASSARGSGGTDTQYF. CDR3 nucleotide sequence: TGTGCCAGCAGCGCCAGGGGATCGGGGGGGACAGATACGCAGTATTTT.

In its sample, this clonotype was seen many times. The CDR3 nucleotides read TGTGCCAGCAGCTTAGCCTCCGGGACTAGCTACGAGCAGTACTTC. This gives the protein CASSLASGTSYEQYF. This chain links TRBV7-2 with TRBJ2-7, with TRBD2 matching 8 bases. The CDR3 spans 15 residues. Looked up from germline, CDR1 is SGHTA and CDR2 is FQGNSA. J was trimmed by 3 bases and V by 0 bases; bases with no gene match: 4.

This clonotype was seen at least ten times. The chain carries TRBV11-2 and TRBJ1-6, with D unresolved. This CDR3 region has 15 residues. The V end was cut by 2 bases, the J end by 0 bases, with 5 bases between. Germline-derived CDR1 and CDR2 are SGHAT and FQNNGV. CDR3 DNA sequence: TGTGCCAGCAGCTTACTCAGCTCCTATAATTCACCCCTCCACTTT. It yields the protein CASSLLSSYNSPLHF. Full variable domain (remainder filled in from reference TRBV11-2 and TRBJ1-6): EAGVAQSPRYKIIEKRQSVAFWCNPISGHATLYWYQQILGQGPKLLIQFQNNGVVDDSQLPKDRFSAERLKGVDSTLKIQPAKLEDSAVYLCASSLLSSYNSPLHFGNGTRLTVT.

The chain recombines TRBV6-1 with TRBJ2-5; D is uncertain. V was shortened by 2 bases and J by 5 bases, with 15 bases between the two germline ends. Germline V gene sequence: CDR1 MNHNS, CDR2 SASEGT. The CDR3 totals 15 residues. The CDR3 spells CASSERLSAGETQYF. CDR3 DNA sequence: TGTGCCAGCAGTGAAAGGTTGTCGGCCGGGGAGACCCAGTACTTC.

This chain uses TRBV2 with TRBJ1-4, with unresolved D. V was shortened by 7 bases and J by 9 bases, with 15 bases between the two germline ends. Germline V lookup: CDR1 SNHLY, CDR2 FYNNEI. The CDR3 covers 13 residues. DNA of the CDR3: TGTGCCAGCACGGGGTTGCCCCGGCAAAAACTGTTTTTT. It is translated as CASTGLPRQKLFF.

The rearrangement joins TRBV20-1 to TRBJ2-7, with TRBD2 identical over 11 bases. Unmatched junction bases numbered 6, after V lost 0 bases and J lost 2 bases. This CDR3 is 16 amino acids long. From germline, CDR1 is DFQATT and CDR2 SNEGSKA (reference sequence). Here the CDR3 reads CSARDLGLADPYEQYF. In DNA form, the CDR3 reads TGCAGTGCTAGAGACTTGGGACTAGCGGATCCCTACGAGCAGTACTTC.

This clonotype was seen only a few times. The chain combines TRBV10-3 with TRBJ2-1; 8 bases are shared with TRBD1. This CDR3 comprises 15 residues. The germline CDR1 and CDR2 sequences are ENHRY and SYGVKD. The junction had 4 bases not matched to a gene; V was cut back by 2 bases and J by 4 bases. Here the CDR3 reads CAISEAGGTYNEQFF. The CDR3 region has the DNA TGTGCCATCAGTGAGGCAGGGGGCACGTACAATGAGCAGTTCTTC.

V is TRBV2 and J is TRBJ2-2; D call uncertain. Germline V lookup: CDR1 SNHLY, CDR2 FYNNEI. CDR3 length: 15 amino acids. V lost 6 bases, J lost 0 bases, and 11 bases lay in between. CDR3 sequence reads: CASSLHTANTGELFF. The CDR3 DNA reads TGTGCCAGCAGCCTTCATACCGCGAACACCGGGGAGCTGTTTTTT.

The V call is TRBV10-3, the J call TRBJ2-7; D is ambiguous. V shed 4 bases and J shed 2 bases, with 12 bases lying between them. Germline loops: CDR1 ENHRY, CDR2 SYGVKD. There are 14 residues in the CDR3. The CDR3 DNA reads as TGTGCCATCAGTGGTATAGGACCAGCCTACGAGCAGTACTTC. Amino acids: CAISGIGPAYEQYF.

This clonotype has more than one count but fewer than ten. The chain recombines TRBV7-2 with TRBJ2-5; D is unresolved. This CDR3 contains 13 residues. CDR1 and CDR2 from the germline V gene are SGHTA and FQGNSA. Deletions cut 5 bases from V and 6 bases from J, with 13 bases between. The CDR3 loop is CASSLDPFQTQYF. In DNA form, the CDR3 reads TGTGCCAGCAGCCTAGACCCCTTTCAGACCCAGTACTTC. Together with reference TRBV7-2 and TRBJ2-5, the CDR3 gives the full variable domain: GAGVSQSPSNKVTEKGKDVELRCDPISGHTALYWYRQSLGQGLEFLIYFQGNSAPDKSGLPSDRFSAERTGGSVSTLTIQRTQQEDSAVYLCASSLDPFQTQYFGPGTRLLVL.

Of note for this clonotype: This may arise from a read error, as a much more abundant clone is one base away. The rearrangement links TRBV5-1 to TRBJ2-3, with TRBD2 as a possible D gene (5 bases). The CDR3 runs to 16 residues. The germline CDR1 and CDR2 sequences are SGHRS and YFSETQ. V was shortened by 0 bases and J by 5 bases, with 16 bases between the two germline ends. The CDR3 sequence is CASSLAGSGKLDTQYF. The CDR3 DNA follows: TGCGCCAGCAGCTTGGCTGGCTCGGGAAAGCTAGATACGCAGTATTTT.

This clonotype occurred a few times. The chain couples TRBV20-1 to TRBJ2-1; weak D call: TRBD2 (6 bases). The CDR3 has 14 amino acids. V was pared by 1 base and J by 2 bases, with 9 bases between. Germline lookup yields CDR1 DFQATT and CDR2 SNEGSKA (reference sequence). This CDR3 reads CSARVRGTYNEQFF. For the CDR3, the DNA is TGCAGTGCTAGAGTGCGGGGTACCTACAATGAGCAGTTCTTC.

This clonotype has just one count. V is TRBV11-2 and J is TRBJ2-5, with D perhaps matching TRBD2 (5 bases). This CDR3 has 16 residues. V shed 1 base and J shed 7 bases, with 19 bases lying between them. Germline V gene sequence: CDR1 SGHAT, CDR2 FQNNGV. CDR3 loop: CASSLGLAPHLTTQYF. The CDR3 DNA reads as TGTGCCAGCAGCTTAGGGTTAGCGCCACACCTCACGACCCAGTACTTC.

The chain recombines TRBV7-9 with TRBJ2-2, with 9 bases fitting TRBD2. The CDR3 covers 15 residues. Germline lookup yields CDR1 SEHNR and CDR2 FQNEAQ (reference sequence). J lost 5 bases, V lost 7 bases, and 8 bases had no gene match. In DNA, the CDR3 is TGTGCCAGCAACTTGGCGGGAGGGAGGACCGGGGAGCTGTTTTTT. Translating gives CASNLAGGRTGELFF.

This chain connects TRBV29-1 to TRBJ2-3; D might be TRBD1 or TRBD2, each matching 5 bases. This CDR3 has 16 residues. The V end lost 4 bases, the J end lost 3 bases, and 20 bases lay between the germline ends. The germline V gene encodes CDR1 SQVTM and CDR2 ANQGSEA. CDR3 nucleotides: TGCAGCGTTGTACCCCCTCAGCGGAAGGGGACAGATACGCAGTATTTT. Protein: CSVVPPQRKGTDTQYF.